The rows below give T cell receptor beta chains drawn from one sample of a study of T-cell reconstitution after alpha-beta-depleted transplantation in children. TCRdb used MiXCR to reprocess the PCR reads, holding one entry per CDR3 protein. This table has around 600,000 distinct CDR3 sequences, over 15% appearing once. The input for sequencing was PBMCs from the stem cell graft donor, taken from the stem cell graft. Every receptor here comes from a human donor who donated a stem cell graft to a child with acute myeloid leukemia. The CDR3 runs from the conserved cysteine through the conserved F or W. A D gene is named only where the DNA matches it firmly. Clone size is shown for a subset of rows, as once, few, many or a class of expanded clone.

.	TRBD1	TRBV20-1	TRBJ2-2	TGCAGTGCTAGACCCAGGGGGCCCGGGGAGCTGTTTTTT	CSARPRGPGELFF
many	.	TRBV20-1	TRBJ2-5	TGCAGTGCTATTGGATTCCCCTCAGGGTCACTGGGGGAAGAGACCCAGTACTTC	CSAIGFPSGSLGEETQYF
many	.	TRBV29-1	TRBJ2-1	TGCAGCGTTGAGGGGTTATACACGAATGAGCAGTTCTTC	CSVEGLYTNEQFF
many	TRBD2	TRBV29-1	TRBJ2-3	TGCAGCGCCCTCCCCCCCGGGGGGATCTCTAGCACAGATACGCAGTATTTT	CSALPPGGISSTDTQYF
.	.	TRBV4-1	TRBJ2-5	TGCGCCAGCAGCCACACGGGGGTTCAAGAGACCCAGTACTTC	CASSHTGVQETQYF
many	.	TRBV20-1	TRBJ1-3	TGCAGTGCCCCCCCGCCTGGAGGAAACACCATATATTTT	CSAPPPGGNTIYF
few	TRBD2	TRBV5-6	TRBJ2-5	TGTGCCAGCAGCTTGTCCGGACTAGCGAAAGAGACCCAGTACTTC	CASSLSGLAKETQYF
many	.	TRBV20-1	TRBJ2-1	TGCAGTGCTCTCTATGGGAGGACAGCCTACAATGAGCAGTTCTTC	CSALYGRTAYNEQFF
many	.	TRBV10-3	TRBJ2-2	TGTGCCACCTTTACCTTGGGGGGCGCAGGGGACACCGGGGAGCTGTTTTTT	CATFTLGGAGDTGELFF
many	.	TRBV4-1	TRBJ1-1	TGCGCCAGCAGCCAACAGGCTAACACTGAAGCTTTCTTT	CASSQQANTEAFF
many	TRBD2	TRBV20-1	TRBJ2-5	TGCAGTGCCCCTCGGCGGGGGGCTTTTCAAGAGACCCAGTACTTC	CSAPRRGAFQETQYF
.	.	TRBV7-8	TRBJ2-2	TGTGCCAGCAGCGCGGGACAGCCCGGGGAGCTGTTTTTT	CASSAGQPGELFF
.	TRBD2	TRBV5-6	TRBJ2-2	TGTGCCAGCAGCGCCAGGACTAGCGGGGGGTCCGGGGAGCTGTTTTTT	CASSARTSGGSGELFF
few	TRBD1	TRBV28	TRBJ2-4	TGTGCCAGCAGTTCCCCGGGGTCACAGGGGGCCAAAAACATTCAGTACTTC	CASSSPGSQGAKNIQYF
.	.	TRBV7-2	TRBJ1-4	TGTGCCAGCAGCTTCAGAGGAAGTAATGAAAAACTGTTTTTT	CASSFRGSNEKLFF
many	.	TRBV20-1	TRBJ1-2	TGCAGTGCGGATCCCCGACAGACTCCTTATGGCTACACCTTC	CSADPRQTPYGYTF
many	.	TRBV10-3	TRBJ2-7	TGTGCCATCAGTGAGTCCCAGGGGACCTACGAGCAGTACTTC	CAISESQGTYEQYF
.	.	TRBV27	TRBJ2-3	TGTGCCAGCAGTTTGGGGGCGAGGGGGGATACGCAGTATTTT	CASSLGARGDTQYF
few	TRBD2	TRBV25-1	TRBJ2-1	TGTGCCAGCTCAGGACTAGCGGGGAGCGGTAACAATGAGCAGTTCTTC	CASSGLAGSGNNEQFF
.	.	TRBV20-1	TRBJ1-3	TGCAGTGCTCAGATCAGAAAAACCTCTGGAAACACCATATATTTT	CSAQIRKTSGNTIYF
many	.	TRBV20-1	TRBJ1-2	TGCAGTGCTATTGGGGATGGCTACACCTTC	CSAIGDGYTF
.	TRBD1	TRBV4-3	TRBJ2-7	TGCGCCAGCAGCCATAGGACAGGTTTCGCCTACGAGCAGTACTTC	CASSHRTGFAYEQYF
few	TRBD1	TRBV5-1	TRBJ1-5	TGCGCCAGCAGCTTCTCAGGGGGAGGAAATCAGCCCCAGCATTTT	CASSFSGGGNQPQHF
few	TRBD1	TRBV7-2	TRBJ1-1	TGTGCCAGCAGCCCATACCGGACAGGGGAGGAAGCTTTCTTT	CASSPYRTGEEAFF
many	.	TRBV20-1	TRBJ2-1	TGCAGTGCTAGAGATATTAGCGGCCTAGGGTATGAGCAGTTCTTC	CSARDISGLGYEQFF
few	TRBD1	TRBV20-1	TRBJ1-6	TGCAGTGCTTCCCCGTTCGACAGGGAGAGGGATAATTCACCCCTCCACTTT	CSASPFDRERDNSPLHF
many	.	TRBV20-1	TRBJ2-3	TGCAGTGCTAGAGAACGCCGGCGTGGCGGGGCCGTAGATACGCAGTATTTT	CSARERRRGGAVDTQYF
many	TRBD2	TRBV9	TRBJ2-3	TGTGCCAGCAGCATCCACAACCTAGCGGGGGAGACGCAGTATTTT	CASSIHNLAGETQYF
many	TRBD1	TRBV4-2	TRBJ1-1	TGTGCCAGCAGCCAAGAATGGACAGGGGGCGCGAACACTGAAGCTTTCTTT	CASSQEWTGGANTEAFF
many	.	TRBV15	TRBJ2-3	TGTGCCACCAGCAGAGATCTGGGGGATACGCAGTATTTT	CATSRDLGDTQYF
.	TRBD1	TRBV7-2	TRBJ1-5	TGTGCCAGCAGCGGGGACAGGGAGGGTCAGCCCCAGCATTTT	CASSGDREGQPQHF
many	.	TRBV6-5	TRBJ2-7	TGTGCCAGCAGTTACTCGGATACGGGGAAACGATACGAGCAGTACTTC	CASSYSDTGKRYEQYF
many	.	TRBV27	TRBJ2-5	TGTGCCAGCGCCGGGGCGGTCGGCCTACCAGGGACCCAGTACTTC	CASAGAVGLPGTQYF
many	TRBD1	TRBV29-1	TRBJ1-2	TGCAGCGTTGATTCGTCCGGGACAGGGGAACGCTACACCTTC	CSVDSSGTGERYTF
many	.	TRBV5-6	TRBJ2-1	TGTGCCAGCAGCTTGCCGGGGGGCGGGATCGATGAGCAGTTCTTC	CASSLPGGGIDEQFF
.	.	TRBV6-1	TRBJ1-5	TGTGCCAGCAACGGAGGCCCTAATCAGCCCCAGCATTTT	CASNGGPNQPQHF
many	.	TRBV9	TRBJ2-7	TGTGCCAGCAGCGTATCAGGAGAGTCCTACGAGCAGTACTTC	CASSVSGESYEQYF
.	.	TRBV5-6	TRBJ1-1	TGTGCCAGCAGCTTCGGGCACATGAACACTGAAGCTTTCTTT	CASSFGHMNTEAFF
.	.	TRBV24-1	TRBJ2-3	TGTGCCACCAGTGCTTCCGGGACCTACCTTTCTAGCACAGATACGCAGTATTTT	CATSASGTYLSSTDTQYF
few	.	TRBV20-1	TRBJ2-3	TGCAGTGCTAGAGAGGGGGGTGTGACAGATACGCAGTATTTT	CSAREGGVTDTQYF
many	.	TRBV29-1	TRBJ2-2	TGCAGCGTTGAAGGGAACACCGGGGAGCTGTTTTTT	CSVEGNTGELFF
many	.	TRBV7-2	TRBJ2-1	TGTGCCAGCAGCTTACAACCTAGCTCCTACAATGAGCAGTTCTTC	CASSLQPSSYNEQFF
few	TRBD1	TRBV6-1	TRBJ1-1	TGTGCCAGCAGTGAAGAATGGGGGACAGGCTCGTCAATTGAAGCTTTCTTT	CASSEEWGTGSSIEAFF
few	.	TRBV10-3	TRBJ2-7	TGTGCCATCAGTGAGTCTAAACAGGGCGGCTACGAGCAGTACTTC	CAISESKQGGYEQYF
.	.	TRBV4-3	TRBJ1-5	TGCGCCAGCAGCCAAGATTTTAGCAATCAGCCCCAGCATTTT	CASSQDFSNQPQHF
many	TRBD2	TRBV27	TRBJ2-1	TGTGCCAGCAGTTTACGCGGGGGGGCAAATGAGCAGTTCTTC	CASSLRGGANEQFF
few	.	TRBV6-1	TRBJ1-6	TGTGCCAGCAGTATAAGGAACGGGTCCTATAATTCACCCCTCCACTTT	CASSIRNGSYNSPLHF
.	.	TRBV28	TRBJ2-1	TGTGCCAGCAGATCGTTATTCCCCGAATACAATGAGCAGTTCTTC	CASRSLFPEYNEQFF
.	.	TRBV30	TRBJ1-2	TGTGCCTGGAGTCCCTCAGCAAATGGCTACACCTTC	CAWSPSANGYTF
many	TRBD1	TRBV20-1	TRBJ1-5	TGCAGTGCTAGAGGGGACAGCCTTTATCAGCCCCAGCATTTT	CSARGDSLYQPQHF
few	.	TRBV4-3	TRBJ2-7	TGCGCCAGCAGCCAAGAAAGGACAGATTACTACGAGCAGTACTTC	CASSQERTDYYEQYF
.	.	TRBV5-1	TRBJ1-1	TGCGCCAGCAACCTGTTCGGTGAAGCTTTCTTT	CASNLFGEAFF
few	.	TRBV7-2	TRBJ2-5	TGTGCCAGCAGCTTAGTAGCGGCAGGGGTCCAAGAGACCCAGTACTTC	CASSLVAAGVQETQYF
few	.	TRBV28	TRBJ1-1	TGTGCCAGCAGCCTTGGCGGCTTCACTTTCTTT	CASSLGGFTFF
many	.	TRBV5-1	TRBJ2-7	TGCGCCAGCAGCTTGGATGGGACATCGGGAGGACCCGAGCAGTACTTC	CASSLDGTSGGPEQYF
few	.	TRBV4-3	TRBJ1-1	TGCGCCAGCAGCCAAGATACTGCGGGTGTGGCCACTGAAGCTTTCTTT	CASSQDTAGVATEAFF
.	.	TRBV20-1	TRBJ1-2	TGCAGTGCTAGAGATGGCCAGGGCGGAGGAGGCTACACCTTC	CSARDGQGGGGYTF
.	.	TRBV5-5	TRBJ2-3	TGTGCCAGCAGCTCCCTGCCGGGGGATACGCAGTATTTT	CASSSLPGDTQYF
.	.	TRBV20-1	TRBJ2-5	TGCAGTGCTAGAGATGCCAGGGGACCCGAGACCCAGTACTTC	CSARDARGPETQYF